Listed below are T cell receptor beta chains from one sample, sequenced in a study of T cells in Graves' hyperthyroidism and ophthalmopathy. Each CDR3 protein gets one entry after TCRdb re-called the multiplex PCR reads with MiXCR. The sample has fewer than 700,000 distinct CDR3 sequences; roughly 15% are singletons. Input material: blood. These receptors were collected from a woman aged 18-29 years with Graves' ophthalmopathy. Both conserved end residues are part of each CDR3. The order of the fields is D gene, clone size, V gene, J gene, CDR3 protein, CDR3 DNA. The D gene is left open where the match is weak. Size tells how often a clone was seen (once, few, many) or the class of an expanded clone, and some rows leave it out.

.,many,TRBV20-1,TRBJ2-1,CSAPLFGLSSYNEQFF,TGCAGTGCCCCCCTCTTTGGACTCAGCTCCTACAATGAGCAGTTCTTC
.,many,TRBV7-3,TRBJ1-1,CASSFGGASEAFF,TGTGCCAGCAGCTTTGGGGGCGCTTCCGAAGCTTTCTTT
TRBD2,many,TRBV5-8,TRBJ2-1,CASSFGTSGEVYNEQFF,TGTGCCAGCAGCTTCGGGACTAGCGGGGAGGTCTACAATGAGCAGTTCTTC
.,many,TRBV7-2,TRBJ2-3,CASSQTERITDTQYF,TGTGCCAGCAGCCAGACTGAGCGAATCACAGATACGCAGTATTTT
TRBD2,many,TRBV30,TRBJ2-7,CAWRDLAGMDEQYF,TGTGCCTGGAGAGACCTAGCGGGGATGGATGAGCAGTACTTC
.,many,TRBV28,TRBJ1-1,CASRWFGGTEAFF,TGTGCCAGCAGGTGGTTCGGAGGCACTGAAGCTTTCTTT
.,few,TRBV7-2,TRBJ1-3,CASSLVAFPSGNTIYF,TGTGCCAGCAGCTTAGTTGCCTTTCCCTCTGGAAACACCATATATTTT
.,many,TRBV7-8,TRBJ2-4,CASSFSWGRQGKNIQYF,TGTGCCAGCAGCTTTAGCTGGGGGAGGCAAGGCAAAAACATTCAGTACTTC
TRBD1,.,TRBV6-1,TRBJ2-5,CASSEGGTGQETQYF,TGTGCCAGCAGTGAAGGAGGGACAGGCCAAGAGACCCAGTACTTC
.,.,TRBV5-6,TRBJ1-2,CASSLDREGDGYTF,TGTGCCAGCAGCTTGGACAGGGAAGGGGATGGCTACACCTTC
TRBD1,many,TRBV28,TRBJ1-1,CASSLRGTGRLHTEAFF,TGTGCCAGCAGCCTGAGGGGGACAGGGAGGTTGCACACTGAAGCTTTCTTT
TRBD1,many,TRBV28,TRBJ2-7,CASSSPGTGKSEQYF,TGTGCCAGCAGCTCGCCCGGGACAGGGAAGTCCGAGCAGTACTTC
.,many,TRBV6-1,TRBJ2-7,CASRFSGRAYEQYF,TGTGCCAGCAGATTTAGCGGTCGGGCCTACGAGCAGTACTTC
.,once,TRBV9,TRBJ1-2,CASSVGAIGRHYGYTF,TGTGCCAGCAGCGTGGGGGCTATCGGAAGACACTATGGCTACACCTTC
.,.,TRBV5-1,TRBJ2-1,CASSGGTAGKNEQFF,TGCGCCAGCAGCGGTGGGACAGCGGGAAAGAATGAGCAGTTCTTC
TRBD1,few,TRBV20-1,TRBJ1-1,CSARDQAGGETEAFF,TGCAGTGCTAGAGATCAAGCAGGGGGTGAGACTGAAGCTTTCTTT
.,.,TRBV4-1,TRBJ1-5,CASSQSGDKNNQPQHF,TGCGCCAGCAGCCAATCAGGTGACAAGAACAATCAGCCCCAGCATTTT
.,.,TRBV20-1,TRBJ2-7,CSARPGLEFYEQYF,TGCAGTGCTCGCCCGGGACTGGAGTTCTACGAGCAGTACTTC
TRBD1,few,TRBV20-1,TRBJ2-7,CSAPPSGQSYEQYF,TGCAGTGCCCCCCCGTCGGGACAGAGCTACGAGCAGTACTTC
.,few,TRBV5-1,TRBJ1-4,CASSFIAGEKLFF,TGCGCCAGCAGCTTTATAGCGGGAGAAAAACTGTTTTTT
TRBD2,few,TRBV20-1,TRBJ2-4,CSAQGLAPKNIQYF,TGCAGTGCTCAGGGACTAGCGCCAAAAAACATTCAGTACTTC
TRBD1,few,TRBV4-1,TRBJ1-2,CASSQVPTGTGAYGYTF,TGCGCCAGCAGCCAAGTCCCGACCGGGACAGGGGCTTATGGCTACACCTTC
TRBD2,.,TRBV12-3/TRBV12-4,TRBJ2-3,CAIQKSGRTSTDTQYF,TGTGCCATCCAAAAGAGCGGGAGGACTAGCACAGATACGCAGTATTTT
TRBD2,.,TRBV7-3,TRBJ2-3,CASRSIPGLAGDTQYF,TGTGCCAGCAGGTCTATCCCGGGACTAGCGGGAGATACGCAGTATTTT
.,.,TRBV28,TRBJ1-2,CASSLRSGGCTF,TGTGCCAGCAGTTTAAGATCCGGTGGCTGCACCTTC
.,many,TRBV6-2/TRBV6-3,TRBJ2-2,CASSYSPELSGELFF,TGTGCCAGCAGTTACTCACCCGAGCTGAGCGGGGAGCTGTTTTTT
TRBD1,few,TRBV29-1,TRBJ2-7,CSVERRDRDFYEQYF,TGCAGCGTTGAACGTCGGGACAGGGATTTCTACGAGCAGTACTTC
.,.,TRBV12-3/TRBV12-4,TRBJ2-1,CASSLTHRGLAGRINEQFF,TGTGCCAGCAGTTTAACCCACAGGGGGCTAGCGGGGCGGATAAATGAGCAGTTCTTC
TRBD1,.,TRBV2,TRBJ2-3,CASDRDGDTQYF,TGTGCCAGCGACAGGGATGGAGATACGCAGTATTTT
TRBD2,.,TRBV11-3,TRBJ2-1,CASSLRLAGGNNEQFF,TGTGCCAGCAGCTTAAGACTAGCGGGAGGGAACAATGAGCAGTTCTTC
.,few,TRBV9,TRBJ2-7,CASSGTWGAYEQYF,TGTGCCAGCAGCGGTACTTGGGGGGCCTACGAGCAGTACTTC
.,.,TRBV6-1,TRBJ1-1,CASSENVGGGKTFF,TGTGCCAGCAGTGAGAATGTTGGCGGGGGAAAAACTTTCTTT
.,.,TRBV13,TRBJ1-5,CASSLAGFNQPQHF,TGTGCCAGCAGCTTAGCAGGATTCAATCAGCCCCAGCATTTT
TRBD2,many,TRBV28,TRBJ2-6,CASSLSALSGGAYFAGANVLTF,TGTGCCAGCAGTTTATCAGCCCTTAGCGGGGGGGCCTATTTTGCTGGGGCCAACGTCCTGACTTTC
TRBD1,.,TRBV5-4,TRBJ2-5,CASSSTGQGGETQYF,TGTGCCAGCAGCTCGACAGGACAGGGGGGGGAGACCCAGTACTTC
TRBD1,few,TRBV15,TRBJ2-5,CATSTQGARETQYF,TGTGCCACCAGCACCCAGGGGGCGCGCGAGACCCAGTACTTC
TRBD2,.,TRBV7-9,TRBJ2-3,CASSQDGTSGLRTDTQYF,TGCGCCAGCAGCCAAGACGGGACTAGCGGGCTCCGCACAGATACGCAGTATTTT
TRBD1,many,TRBV5-1,TRBJ2-7,CASSRTGDEQYF,TGTGCCAGCAGCCGGACAGGGGACGAGCAGTACTTC
.,few,TRBV5-5,TRBJ1-4,CASTQRDLQGEKLFF,TGTGCCAGCACCCAACGCGACCTCCAGGGTGAAAAACTGTTTTTT
.,many,TRBV6-5,TRBJ1-2,CASSYDSNYGYTF,TGTGCCAGCAGTTACGACAGTAACTATGGCTACACCTTC
TRBD1,many,TRBV20-1,TRBJ1-5,CSAGQGAGNQPQHF,TGCAGTGCGGGACAGGGTGCGGGCAATCAGCCCCAGCATTTT
.,few,TRBV6-5,TRBJ2-2,CASSYSYDSGELFF,TGTGCCAGCAGTTACTCGTATGACAGCGGGGAGCTGTTTTTT
.,many,TRBV3-1,TRBJ1-1,CASSQGSGGYVSEAFF,TGTGCCAGCAGCCAAGGGTCAGGCGGTTATGTTTCTGAAGCTTTCTTT
.,many,TRBV7-2,TRBJ2-2,CASSRSWNTGELFF,TGTGCCAGCAGCCGTAGCTGGAACACCGGGGAGCTGTTTTTT
.,.,TRBV7-9,TRBJ1-6,CASSLAGTDYSPLHF,TGTGCCAGCAGCTTGGCCGGGACCGACTATTCACCCCTCCACTTT
.,.,TRBV28,TRBJ1-2,CASEPRGAFYGYTF,TGTGCCAGCGAGCCCCGGGGGGCGTTCTATGGCTACACCTTC
.,.,TRBV5-1,TRBJ1-4,CASSWDPTNEKLFF,TGCGCCAGCAGCTGGGACCCAACTAATGAAAAACTGTTTTTT